Listed below are T cell receptor beta chains from one sample, sequenced in a study of lymphopenia after photon versus proton radiotherapy. The assay was immunoSEQ multiplex PCR, and TCRdb's table has in-frame clones only and misses some. The profile shows around 31,000 clones, about 91% of them singletons. The sample in question was peripheral blood, obtained from a patient treated with proton-based radiotherapy. The receptors derive from a woman aged 70-85 years with pancreatic cancer. Some clones in this sample may be carry-over from other donors' samples. Each CDR3 is given with its conserved first and last residue. A D gene is named only where the DNA matches it firmly. Size values are once, few and many counts, or a class for expanded clones, and some rows have none.

d_gene	j_gene	v_gene	abundance	CDR3aa	CDR3nt
TRBD2	TRBJ2-1	TRBV28	.	CASSLGYSGRAIYNEQFF	TGTGCCAGCAGTTTAGGTTATAGCGGGAGGGCGATCTACAATGAGCAGTTCTTC
TRBD2	TRBJ2-2	TRBV14	.	CASSQGTRESDTGELFF	TGTGCCAGCAGCCAAGGCACGCGGGAGAGTGACACCGGGGAGCTGTTTTTT
TRBD1	TRBJ2-4	TRBV15	few	CATSPFGTGLAKNIQYF	TGTGCCACCAGCCCTTTCGGGACAGGGCTAGCCAAAAACATTCAGTACTTC
.	TRBJ1-5	TRBV10-3	.	CAISEGGAGQPQHF	TGTGCCATCAGTGAAGGAGGAGCTGGGCAGCCCCAGCATTTT
.	TRBJ1-1	TRBV5-4	.	CASSWRGNTEAFF	TGTGCCAGCAGCTGGAGGGGGAACACTGAAGCTTTCTTT
TRBD1	TRBJ2-7	TRBV29-1	.	CSAIPGDRGDEQYF	TGCAGCGCTATCCCGGGGGACAGGGGTGACGAGCAGTACTTC
.	TRBJ2-1	TRBV5-1	.	CASRDSHDEQFF	TGCGCCAGCAGAGACAGCCATGATGAGCAGTTCTTC
TRBD1	TRBJ1-2	TRBV6-5	.	CASSLTSGTGGHGYTF	TGTGCCAGCAGTTTGACCTCCGGGACAGGGGGCCATGGCTACACCTTC
.	TRBJ1-5	TRBV9	.	CATRNQPQHF	TGTGCCACCCGCAATCAGCCCCAGCATTTT
.	TRBJ2-3	TRBV5-1	.	CASSLTSAGSDTQYF	TGCGCCAGCAGCTTAACCTCCGCCGGTTCAGATACGCAGTATTTT
.	TRBJ1-2	TRBV4-1	.	CASSPDRSNYGYTF	TGCGCCAGCAGCCCCGACAGATCCAACTATGGCTACACCTTC
TRBD1	TRBJ1-1	TRBV6-6	once	CASKIGTATEAFF	TGTGCCAGCAAAATTGGGACAGCCACTGAAGCTTTCTTT
.	TRBJ2-3	TRBV10-3	few	CAISDGSSGDTQYF	TGTGCCATCAGTGACGGGAGCTCAGGGGATACGCAGTATTTT